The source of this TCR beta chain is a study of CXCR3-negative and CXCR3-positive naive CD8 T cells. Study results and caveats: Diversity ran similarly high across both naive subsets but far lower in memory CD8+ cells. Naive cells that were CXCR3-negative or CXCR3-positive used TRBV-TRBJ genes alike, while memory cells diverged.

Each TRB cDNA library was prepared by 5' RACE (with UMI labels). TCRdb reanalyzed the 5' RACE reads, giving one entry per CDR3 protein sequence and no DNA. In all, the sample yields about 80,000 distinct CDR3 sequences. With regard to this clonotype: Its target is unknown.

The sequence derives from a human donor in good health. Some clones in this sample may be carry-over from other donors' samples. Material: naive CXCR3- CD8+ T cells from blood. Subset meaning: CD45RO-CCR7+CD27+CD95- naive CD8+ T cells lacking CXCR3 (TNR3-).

CDR3 sequence: CATSGRTSGIYNEQFF. The chain couples TRBV15 to TRBJ2-1; TCRdb names TRBD2, which stays unverified in the absence of DNA. CDR1 and CDR2 (germline): LNHNV, YYDKDF (reference sequence). The CDR3 extends over 16 amino acids.